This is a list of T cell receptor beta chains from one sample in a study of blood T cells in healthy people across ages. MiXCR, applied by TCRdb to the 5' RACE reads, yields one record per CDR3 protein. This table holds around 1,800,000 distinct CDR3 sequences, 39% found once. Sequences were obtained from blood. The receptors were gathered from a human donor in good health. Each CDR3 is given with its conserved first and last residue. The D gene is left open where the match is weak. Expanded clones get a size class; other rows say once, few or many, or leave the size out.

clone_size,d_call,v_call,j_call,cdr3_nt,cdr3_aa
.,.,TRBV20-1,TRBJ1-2,TGCAGTGCCTTAGCTGACATGGTTGATGGCTACACCTTC,CSALADMVDGYTF
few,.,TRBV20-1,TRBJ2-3,TGCAGTGCCTTCCGGGGGAGCACAGATACGCAGTATTTT,CSAFRGSTDTQYF
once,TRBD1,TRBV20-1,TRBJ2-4,TGCAGTGCTAGAGATGGGACAGGGGGAGCCGAACAGTACTTC,CSARDGTGGAEQYF
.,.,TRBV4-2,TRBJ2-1,TGTGCCAGCAGCCAAGATCCTGCTCTACAGTTCTTC,CASSQDPALQFF
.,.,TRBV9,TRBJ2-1,TGTGCCAGCAGCTCCTGGACGAGGGTTGACAATGAGCAGTTCTTC,CASSSWTRVDNEQFF
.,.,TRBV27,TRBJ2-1,TGTGCCAGCAGCCATGGTGACGGGGCCCAATACAATGAGCAGTTCTTC,CASSHGDGAQYNEQFF
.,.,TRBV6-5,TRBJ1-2,TGTGCCAGCAGTTACAGACCTACGAACTATGGCTACACCTTC,CASSYRPTNYGYTF
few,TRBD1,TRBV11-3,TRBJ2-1,TGTGCCAGCAGCTCGGCCGGGACAGGGGTTTACAATGGGCAGTTCTTC,CASSSAGTGVYNGQFF
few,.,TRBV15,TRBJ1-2,TGTGCCACCAGCTCGATCCAGCAGCTAGCCTATGGCTACACCTTC,CATSSIQQLAYGYTF
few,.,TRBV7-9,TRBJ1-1,TGTGCCAGCAGCTCCCCATGGGAGGGCAGAAACACTGAAGCTTTCTTT,CASSSPWEGRNTEAFF
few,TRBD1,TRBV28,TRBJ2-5,TGTGCCAGCAGGTGGACAGGGGAAGATAGGGAGCAGTACTTC,CASRWTGEDREQYF
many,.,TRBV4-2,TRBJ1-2,TGTGCCAGCAGCCAAGTAACGACGAACTATGGCTACACCTTC,CASSQVTTNYGYTF
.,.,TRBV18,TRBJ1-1,TGTGCCAGCTCACGACTGCGGGAAGACGGTTGGGCTTTCTTT,CASSRLREDGWAFF
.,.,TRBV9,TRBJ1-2,TGTGCCAGCAGCGTAATAGGTTTAGATGGCTACACCTTC,CASSVIGLDGYTF
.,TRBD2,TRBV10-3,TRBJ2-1,TGTGCCATCAGTGAACACGCCATCGCGGGGGGACCAGGGGAGCAGTTCTTC,CAISEHAIAGGPGEQFF
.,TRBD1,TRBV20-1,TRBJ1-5,TGCAGTGCGGAGAAACCGGGACAGGGAGATCAGCCCCAGCATTTT,CSAEKPGQGDQPQHF
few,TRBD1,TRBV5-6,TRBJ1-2,TGTGCCAGCAGCTTGGCGGGACAGGGGGCATACTATGGCTACACCTTC,CASSLAGQGAYYGYTF
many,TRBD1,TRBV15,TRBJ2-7,TGTGCCACCAGCAGAGAAGGGGACAGCCTCTACGAGCAGTACTTC,CATSREGDSLYEQYF
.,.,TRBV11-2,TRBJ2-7,TGTGCCAGCAGCTTGTGGGCAAGGACCTACGAGCAGTACTTC,CASSLWARTYEQYF
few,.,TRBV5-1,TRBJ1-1,TGCGCCAGCAGCTCGCAGGGTTATAAGGACACTGAAGCTTTCTTT,CASSSQGYKDTEAFF
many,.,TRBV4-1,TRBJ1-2,TGCGCCAGCAGCCAAGAAGATTTGAACTATGGCTACACCTTC,CASSQEDLNYGYTF
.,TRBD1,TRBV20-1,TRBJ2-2,TGCAGTGCTAGCCCCTGGGACAGGGTTGGCACCGGGGAGCTGTTTTTT,CSASPWDRVGTGELFF
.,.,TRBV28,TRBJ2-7,TGTGCCAGCAGTCCCACTCAGGACGGAGACCTCTACGAGCAGTACTTC,CASSPTQDGDLYEQYF
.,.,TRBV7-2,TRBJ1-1,TGTGCCAGCAGCTTAGGTCACTATTCTACTGAAGCTTTCTTT,CASSLGHYSTEAFF
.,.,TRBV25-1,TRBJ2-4,TGTGCCAGCAGTGAATTTGATTTACCTTACTACGGGCAGTACTTC,CASSEFDLPYYGQYF
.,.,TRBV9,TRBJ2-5,TGTGCCAGCAGCGTAGGACCGGAGGTGGAGACCCAGTACTTC,CASSVGPEVETQYF
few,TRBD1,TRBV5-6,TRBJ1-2,TGTGCCAGCAGCCCAATTCAGGGGGTCAGCTATGGCTACACCTTC,CASSPIQGVSYGYTF
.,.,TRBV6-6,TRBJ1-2,TGTGCCAGCACCATAACGAGGGCTTTCTATGGCTACACCTTC,CASTITRAFYGYTF
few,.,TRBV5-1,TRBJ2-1,TGCGCCAGCAGCTTGAAAGGGGGCTCCTACAATGAGCAGTTCTTC,CASSLKGGSYNEQFF
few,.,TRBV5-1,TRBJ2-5,TGCGCCAGCAGCTTGGGATCGTGGGGGCCCCAAGAGACCCAGTACTTC,CASSLGSWGPQETQYF
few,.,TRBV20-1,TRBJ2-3,TGCAGTGCTAGTCTAGAAAACACAGATACGCAGTATTTT,CSASLENTDTQYF
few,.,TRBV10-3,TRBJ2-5,TGTGCCACCCAAGCGGGGACACAAGAGACCCAGTACTTC,CATQAGTQETQYF
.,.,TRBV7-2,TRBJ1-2,TGTGCCAGCAGCGCCGACAGGAGGGCCGGCTACACCTTC,CASSADRRAGYTF
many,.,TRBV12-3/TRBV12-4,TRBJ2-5,TGTGCCAGTAGCTTGTTTCAAGAGACCCAGTACTTC,CASSLFQETQYF
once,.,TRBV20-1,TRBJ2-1,TGCAGTGCTAGAGGGGGGGTGTCCCCCTACAATGAGCAGTTCTTC,CSARGGVSPYNEQFF
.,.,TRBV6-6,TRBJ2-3,TGTGCCACCAAGTCCGAAGGGTTCGGGCAGTATTTT,CATKSEGFGQYF
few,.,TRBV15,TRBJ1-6,TGTGCCACCAGCAGGCGGGGGGGGAATTCACCCCTCCACTTT,CATSRRGGNSPLHF
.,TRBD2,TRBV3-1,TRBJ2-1,TGTGCCAGCAGCCGGGAGGGGATAGTCTCCTACAATGAGCAGTTCTTC,CASSREGIVSYNEQFF
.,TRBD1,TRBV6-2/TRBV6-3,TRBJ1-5,TGTGCCAGCGGGACAGGGGGCGTCAATCAGCCCCAGCATTTT,CASGTGGVNQPQHF
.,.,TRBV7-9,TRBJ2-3,TGTGCCAGCGGCTTTCGTTTAGATACGCAGTATTTT,CASGFRLDTQYF
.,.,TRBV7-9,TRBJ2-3,TGTGCCAGCAGCTACAGACACCCGCAGCAAGATACGCAGTATTTT,CASSYRHPQQDTQYF
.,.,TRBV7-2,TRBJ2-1,TGTGCCAGCAGCTTAGGTTCGATCCTCTCCTACAATGAGCAGTTCTTC,CASSLGSILSYNEQFF
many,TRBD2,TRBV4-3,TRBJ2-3,TGCGCCAGCAGTCCCGGTAGCGGGGGGGCTTTTTTCGGAGATACGCAGTATTTT,CASSPGSGGAFFGDTQYF
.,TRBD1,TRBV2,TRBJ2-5,TGTGCCAGCAGTGACCAGACAGGGCAAGAGACCCAGTACTTC,CASSDQTGQETQYF
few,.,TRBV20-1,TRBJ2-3,TGCAGTGCTAGAGATCGTAAGGCGGGGAGCACAGATACGCAGTATTTT,CSARDRKAGSTDTQYF
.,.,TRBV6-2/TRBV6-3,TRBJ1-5,TGTGCCAGCAGTTATGGCCATCGGGAGCCCCAGCATTTT,CASSYGHREPQHF
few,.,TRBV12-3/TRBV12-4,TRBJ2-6,TGTGCCAGCACACCCGGGATTTCTGGGGCCAACGTCCTGACTTTC,CASTPGISGANVLTF
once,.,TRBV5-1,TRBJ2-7,TGCGCCAGCAGCTTGGCCATTGCGGGGACCTCATACGAGCAGTACTTC,CASSLAIAGTSYEQYF
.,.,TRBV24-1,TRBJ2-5,TGTGCCACCAGTGATTTGGTCCAGGGACAAGAGACCCAGTACTTC,CATSDLVQGQETQYF